Listed below are T cell receptor beta chains from one sample, sequenced in a study of blood T cell repertoires in COVID-19. This table comes from immunoSEQ multiplex PCR, and its TCRdb copy is limited to in-frame clones, with some not included. The sample lists 150,000 to 200,000 clones; approximately 90% were seen once. The sequenced sample consisted of peripheral blood. These receptors were collected from a man between 18 and 35 years old with active or convalescent COVID-19. CDR3s include the opening cysteine and the closing phenylalanine or tryptophan. A D gene is named only where the DNA matches it firmly. The size field is filled for only some rows; it gives once, few, many or a size class.

.	14	TRBV5-5	TRBJ2-7	.	TGTGCCAGCAGCTTGTGGGGGCCCTCCTACGAGCAGTACTTC	CASSLWGPSYEQYF
.	14	TRBV10-3	TRBJ2-3	TRBD2	TGTGCCATCAGGGGGACTAGCGGCACAGATACGCAGTATTTT	CAIRGTSGTDTQYF
.	16	TRBV11-2	TRBJ2-1	TRBD1	TGTGCCAGCAGCTTGGGACAGGGGGCTCAAGCTTGGGAGCAGTTCTTC	CASSLGQGAQAWEQFF
.	16	TRBV10-2	TRBJ2-2	TRBD2	TGCGCCAGCAGTAGGGTGGGGGGGGGTCGGACCGGGGAGCTGTTTTTT	CASSRVGGGRTGELFF
.	12	TRBV6-5	TRBJ2-1	.	TGTGCCAGCAGGTCTCCCCGCGGTGAGCAGTTCTTC	CASRSPRGEQFF
.	18	TRBV3-1/TRBV3-2	TRBJ2-6	.	TGTGCCAGCAGCCAGTTGGACAGTGGCTACTCTGGGGCCAACGTCCTGACTTTC	CASSQLDSGYSGANVLTF
.	15	TRBV28	TRBJ2-1	.	TGTGCCAGCAGTTCAACCGGGACACGTTCGGATGAGCAGTTCTTC	CASSSTGTRSDEQFF
.	12	TRBV10-3	TRBJ1-2	.	TGTGCCATCAGTGAGTGGGGAGATGGCTACACCTTC	CAISEWGDGYTF
.	14	TRBV15	TRBJ2-7	TRBD1	TGTGCCACCAGCGGTACAGGGGGCGTTTACGAGCAGTACTTC	CATSGTGGVYEQYF
.	14	TRBV10-3	TRBJ1-1	TRBD1	TGTGCCATCAGTGTCAGGGGGCCGAACACTGAAGCTTTCTTT	CAISVRGPNTEAFF
.	13	TRBV7-9	TRBJ2-2	.	TGTGCCAGCAGCTTATTGGCAACCGGGGAGCTGTTTTTT	CASSLLATGELFF
.	15	TRBV19	TRBJ2-6	TRBD1	TGTGCCAGTAGGGGACAGTACTCTGGGGCCAACGTCCTGACTTTC	CASRGQYSGANVLTF
.	15	TRBV6-5	TRBJ1-5	TRBD1	TGTGCCAGCATCTCACCTGGGACAGGTATTAAGCCCCAGCATTTT	CASISPGTGIKPQHF
.	12	TRBV18	TRBJ1-1	.	TGTGCCAGCACCGGTATGAACACTGAAGCTTTCTTT	CASTGMNTEAFF
.	15	TRBV4-2	TRBJ2-3	.	TGTGCCAGCAGCCCCGACGCGGCCCCCACAGATACGCAGTATTTT	CASSPDAAPTDTQYF
few	14	TRBV5-6	TRBJ1-6	TRBD1	TGTGCCAGCCGCCGGACAGGGGAAGAGTCACCCCTCCACTTT	CASRRTGEESPLHF
.	16	TRBV4-1	TRBJ2-1	.	TGCGCCAGCAGCCAAGATGGCGCGGGAACCCTCCTTGAGCAGTTCTTC	CASSQDGAGTLLEQFF
few	15	TRBV25-1	TRBJ2-2	TRBD1	TGTGCCAGCAGTGACCTCGACAGGGACGCCGGGGAGCTGTTTTTT	CASSDLDRDAGELFF
.	15	TRBV5-1	TRBJ1-1	TRBD1	TGCGCCAGCAGCCCAGGACAGGGGGCGAACACTGAAGCTTTCTTT	CASSPGQGANTEAFF
.	15	TRBV28	TRBJ1-5	.	TGTGCCAGCAGTTTACGGGAGATTAGCAATCAGCCCCAGCATTTT	CASSLREISNQPQHF
.	15	TRBV5-4	TRBJ1-4	.	TGTGCCAGCAGCTATCAGACCGGACGGGAAGAAAAACTGTTTTTT	CASSYQTGREEKLFF
.	14	TRBV5-4	TRBJ1-2	.	TGTGCCAGCAGCTTGGAATCTGGAGGCGGTGGCTACACCTTC	CASSLESGGGGYTF
.	19	TRBV7-2	TRBJ2-1	TRBD2	TGTGCCAGCAGCTTAGAAACGCGGACTAGCGGGGGATCAGTCCATGAGCAGTTCTTC	CASSLETRTSGGSVHEQFF
few	15	TRBV7-3	TRBJ1-4	TRBD1	TGTGCCAGCAGCCCTACAGGGGGCACTAATGAAAAACTGTTTTTT	CASSPTGGTNEKLFF
.	16	TRBV29-1	TRBJ2-5	TRBD2	TGCAGCGTTACGTGGACTAGCGCGAATGTGGTAGAGACCCAGTACTTC	CSVTWTSANVVETQYF
.	16	TRBV7-2	TRBJ1-3	.	TGTGCCAGCAGCTTGGGGGCTCTAGCTAGTGGAAACACCATATATTTT	CASSLGALASGNTIYF
.	15	TRBV5-4	TRBJ2-1	TRBD2	TGTGCCAGCAGCTTGGGACTAGCGGGAGTCGGGGAGCAGTTCTTC	CASSLGLAGVGEQFF
.	11	TRBV18	TRBJ2-1	.	TGTGCCAGCTCACTTATAAATGAGCAGTTCTTC	CASSLINEQFF
once	16	TRBV6-5	TRBJ2-1	.	TGTGCCAGCAGTTACATATCGCGGGACCGTTACAATGAGCAGTTCTTC	CASSYISRDRYNEQFF
.	17	TRBV7-2	TRBJ1-1	TRBD1	TGTGCCAGCAGCTTAGGGGCCTTATTAGGACAGGGGTCGGCGGCTTTCTTT	CASSLGALLGQGSAAFF
.	11	TRBV27	TRBJ1-3	.	TGTGCCAGCACGGGGGGAAACACCATATATTTT	CASTGGNTIYF
.	15	TRBV18	TRBJ1-5	.	TGTGCCAGCTCACCAGGAAGCAGGGGAGAAGAGCCCCAGCATTTT	CASSPGSRGEEPQHF
.	16	TRBV27	TRBJ2-4	TRBD2	TGTGCCAGCAGTCCCCTTGGGGGGGGAGGCAAAAACATTCAGTACTTC	CASSPLGGGGKNIQYF
.	15	TRBV5-7	TRBJ1-1	.	TGTGCCAGCAGCCCGGGGAGGGGAGTGAACACTGAAGCTTTCTTT	CASSPGRGVNTEAFF
.	12	TRBV20-1	TRBJ2-7	TRBD2	TGCAGTGCTAGTTGGGAGGGGAACGAGCAGTACTTC	CSASWEGNEQYF
.	15	TRBV19	TRBJ1-2	TRBD1	TGTGCCAGTAGTACCGGACAGGGTGGCCTCTATGGCTACACCTTC	CASSTGQGGLYGYTF
few	13	TRBV24-1	TRBJ1-2	.	TGTGCCACCAGTGATCAGGGCAACTATGGCTACACCTTC	CATSDQGNYGYTF
once	15	TRBV6-2/TRBV6-3	TRBJ2-1	TRBD1	TGTGCCAGCAGCTCCGGACAGGGGGCCTTTAATGAGCAGTTCTTC	CASSSGQGAFNEQFF
.	12	TRBV12-3/TRBV12-4	TRBJ2-3	.	TGTGCCAGCAGTTTCTACCCAGATACGCAGTATTTT	CASSFYPDTQYF
.	18	TRBV10-1	TRBJ2-1	TRBD2	TGCGCCAGCAGTGAGTCGAGACGACTAGCGGACCACTACAATGAGCAGTTCTTC	CASSESRRLADHYNEQFF
.	15	TRBV11-2	TRBJ1-5	.	TGTGCCAGCAGCCCCTCGGCAGGGGTGGGGCAGCCCCAGCATTTT	CASSPSAGVGQPQHF
.	14	TRBV7-6	TRBJ2-5	TRBD1	TGTGCCAGCAGCCCCCGACAGGGTTGGGAGACCCAGTACTTC	CASSPRQGWETQYF
.	14	TRBV4-3	TRBJ1-4	TRBD1	TGCGCCAGCAGCCGGGACAGAAATAATGAAAAACTGTTTTTT	CASSRDRNNEKLFF
.	13	TRBV5-6	TRBJ2-1	TRBD1	TGTGCCAGCGGGGAACAGGGGTGGAATGAGCAGTTCTTC	CASGEQGWNEQFF
.	15	TRBV24-1	TRBJ2-7	TRBD2	TGTGCCACCAGTGATTTTACTAGCGGAAACTACGAGCAGTACTTC	CATSDFTSGNYEQYF
.	16	TRBV6-2/TRBV6-3	TRBJ1-5	.	TGTGCCAGCAGTTACCCCGACGGGAACGGCAATCAGCCCCAGCATTTT	CASSYPDGNGNQPQHF
once	14	TRBV5-6	TRBJ1-5	.	TGTGCCAGCAGCTGGGGGGGGACGATTCAGCCCCAGCATTTT	CASSWGGTIQPQHF
.	13	TRBV9	TRBJ2-3	.	TGTGCCAGCAGCACAGACCCGGCGGATACGCAGTATTTT	CASSTDPADTQYF
.	17	TRBV21-1	TRBJ2-3	.	TGTGCCAGCCTGGGGGGTAGCGGGAGGTTTGGCACAGATACGCAGTATTTT	CASLGGSGRFGTDTQYF
.	12	TRBV18	TRBJ2-1	TRBD2	TGTGCCAGCTCCGGGGGGTACAATGAGCAGTTCTTC	CASSGGYNEQFF
.	15	TRBV28	TRBJ1-5	.	TGTGCCAGCAGTTCTATACAGAGTAGCAATCAGCCCCAGCATTTT	CASSSIQSSNQPQHF
.	18	TRBV10-3	TRBJ2-1	TRBD2	TGTGCCATCAGTGAGGTTCAAAGGCTAGCGGGAGACTACAATGAGCAGTTCTTC	CAISEVQRLAGDYNEQFF